Presented here are 24 T cell receptor beta chains from one specimen sequenced in a study of CD8+ T cells in alopecia areata. The treatment denotes: oral pan-JAK inhibitor, 5-10 mg twice daily. Extracted RNA was reverse transcribed into cDNA, the sequencing template. Method: immunoSEQ multiplex PCR; TCRdb's copy keeps in-frame clones and lacks some. The sample holds roughly 100,000 clones, 44% seen once. Sequences were derived from CD8+ T cells sorted from blood, sampled at week 24, from a patient treated with tofacitinib. The receptors were gathered from a human donor with alopecia areata.

This clone was observed a handful of times. The rearrangement links TRBV7-2 to TRBJ2-5, with D possibly TRBD1 on 5 matching bases. Per germline, CDR1 SGHTA and CDR2 FQGNSA. V was pared by 2 bases and J by 2 bases, with 15 bases between. The CDR3 has 16 amino acids. The CDR3 coding sequence is TGTGCCAGCAGCTTATGGGCAGGGCGGCGTCAAGAGACCCAGTACTTC. Translation: CASSLWAGRRQETQYF. Full variable domain (rest looked up from reference TRBV7-2 and TRBJ2-5): GAGVSQSPSNKVTEKGKDVELRCDPISGHTALYWYRQSLGQGLEFLIYFQGNSAPDKSGLPSDRFSAERTGGSVSTLTIQRTQQEDSAVYLCASSLWAGRRQETQYFGPGTRLLVL.

This clone was detected a few times. The genes are TRBV4-1 and TRBJ2-3, with 7 bases lining up with TRBD1. Germline CDR1 is MGHRA and CDR2 is YSYEKL. The ends lost 0 bases at V and 6 bases at J; junction bases unmatched: 9. This CDR3 comprises 16 residues. The CDR3 here is CASSQDDRVISDTQYF. Written as DNA, the CDR3 is TGCGCCAGCAGCCAAGATGACAGGGTAATCTCGGATACGCAGTATTTT.

This clone was seen a single time. This chain connects TRBV4-2 to TRBJ2-7; 8 nucleotides match TRBD2. Losses at the gene ends were 3 bases for V and 0 bases for J; bases not matched to a gene: 7. Germline loops: CDR1 LGHNA, CDR2 YNFKEQ. The CDR3 loop spans 16 amino acids. The CDR3 region has the DNA TGTGCCAGCAGCCAGGCACTAGCGGCACCCTCCTACGAGCAGTACTTC. It yields the protein CASSQALAAPSYEQYF.

The J gene is TRBJ2-1, the V gene TRBV29-1; 8 bases align to TRBD2. Germline lookup yields CDR1 SQVTM and CDR2 ANQGSEA. V shed 1 base, J shed 2 bases, and the junction held 7 bases outside the gene matches. This CDR3 is built from 16 residues. CDR3 amino acids: CSVEGYVAGPYNEQFF. The CDR3 DNA sequence: TGCAGCGTTGAAGGGTACGTAGCGGGGCCCTACAATGAGCAGTTCTTC.

Note on this clone: Within the sample, other DNA sequences also encode this same CDR3. The chain carries TRBV4-1 and TRBJ2-6; D not certain. V lost 9 bases and J lost 4, with 16 bases in between. The CDR3 is 15 residues long. Germline V gene sequence: CDR1 MGHRA, CDR2 YSYEKL. This CDR3 reads CASNSMFSGANVLTF. CDR3 nucleotides: TGCGCCAGTAATAGTATGTTCTCCGGGGCCAACGTCCTGACTTTC.

This clone was seen only a few times. V gene TRBV7-2 combines with J gene TRBJ2-1; 7 bases line up with TRBD2. V shed 10 bases and J 0 bases; nucleotides not matched to a gene: 9. In germline, CDR1 is SGHTA, CDR2 FQGNSA. The CDR3 sequence is 15 residues long. CDR3 DNA: TGTGCCACCATGGGGAGGGCGGCCTCCTACAATGAGCAGTTCTTC. It yields the protein CATMGRAASYNEQFF.

The gene calls are TRBV13 and TRBJ2-7, with 8 bases that match TRBD1. The CDR3 has 14 amino acids. Germline V gives CDR1 PRHDT, CDR2 FYEKMQ (reference sequence). Trimming at V came to 5 bases and at J to 4 bases, leaving 7 bases not matched to a gene. The DNA for the CDR3 is TGTGCCAGCAGCACCGTGACAGGGGTGTACGAGCAGTACTTC. Protein sequence: CASSTVTGVYEQYF.

V usage is TRBV10-3 and J usage is TRBJ1-1, with D possibly being TRBD1 (6 bases). V was clipped by 11 bases and J by 3 bases, with 16 bases between them. The CDR3 loop spans 13 amino acids. The germline V gene encodes CDR1 ENHRY and CDR2 SYGVKD. This CDR3 is CACKGGADTEAFF. CDR3 in DNA: TGTGCCTGCAAAGGGGGTGCGGACACTGAAGCTTTCTTT.

The V and J genes are TRBV29-1 and TRBJ1-1; D unclear. The ends were cut back, 7 bases at V and 5 bases at J, with 8 bases in the middle. The CDR3 totals 10 residues. Germline CDR1 reads SQVTM; CDR2 reads ANQGSEA. The CDR3 bases are TGCAGCGCCGGACGGACTGAAGCTTTCTTT. The encoded protein is CSAGRTEAFF.

This clone was counted a few times. The chain employs TRBV18 and TRBJ1-1; weak D call: TRBD1 (5 bases). Trimming stripped 2 bases from V and 4 bases from J, with 14 bases between. This CDR3 comprises 15 residues. From germline, CDR1 is KGHSH and CDR2 LQKENI. DNA for the CDR3: TGTGCCAGCTCACCAGAGTGGGCTGGGGGCACTGAAGCTTTCTTT. It yields the protein CASSPEWAGGTEAFF.

In this sample, this clone turned up a few times. This chain uses TRBV4-1 with TRBJ2-7; unclear D gene. The V end was cut by 7 bases, the J end by 3 bases, with 19 bases between. Germline loops: CDR1 MGHRA, CDR2 YSYEKL. The CDR3 runs to 15 residues. CDR3 nucleotides: TGCGCCAGCACCACCCAGGCCGGACCGGGCTACGAGCAGTACTTC. Translation: CASTTQAGPGYEQYF.

This clone came up a few times. This chain links TRBV7-9 with TRBJ2-1, with a weak D call TRBD2 (6 bases). The CDR3 extends over 12 amino acids. Trimming pared 5 bases from V and 6 bases from J, leaving 8 bases between. The germline V gene has CDR1 SEHNR and CDR2 FQNEAQ (reference sequence). Written as DNA, the CDR3 is TGTGCCAGCAGCCTTAGCGGCAATGAGCAGTTCTTC. Protein: CASSLSGNEQFF.

This chain links TRBV30 with TRBJ2-7; 11 nucleotides agree with TRBD1. The J segment lost 6 bases and the V segment lost 4 bases, leaving 5 bases of the junction unmatched. The CDR3 totals 13 residues. Germline V gene sequence: CDR1 GTSNPN, CDR2 SVGIG (reference sequence). The CDR3 loop is CAWTDRGPGEQYF. CDR3 DNA sequence: TGTGCCTGGACGGACAGGGGGCCTGGCGAGCAGTACTTC.

The J gene is TRBJ2-7, the V gene TRBV9; 7 bases align to TRBD2. Germline V gene lookup returns CDR1 SGDLS and CDR2 YYNGEE. The CDR3 totals 15 residues. V gave up 2 bases and J gave up 5 bases; unmatched junction bases: 10. DNA of the CDR3: TGTGCCAGCAGCGTTGAAGCGGGGCTAGGAAACGAGCAGTACTTC. Its translation: CASSVEAGLGNEQYF.

This clone was seen more than once but under ten times. The J gene is TRBJ2-2, the V gene TRBV9, with a weak D call TRBD2 (6 bases). The CDR3 has 16 residues. Germline CDR1 is SGDLS and CDR2 is YYNGEE. V gave up 0 bases and J gave up 7 bases, with 16 bases separating them. CDR3 loop: CASSVASGSEYGELFF. The CDR3 coding sequence is TGTGCCAGCAGCGTAGCTTCCGGGAGCGAATACGGGGAGCTGTTTTTT.

This clone has just a few counts. CDR3: CSVDLAGGGVETQYF. CDR3 DNA sequence: TGCAGCGTTGACCTAGCGGGAGGGGGCGTGGAGACCCAGTACTTC. J is TRBJ2-5 and V is TRBV29-1; 12 nucleotides match TRBD2. This CDR3 has 15 amino acids. The V gene end was trimmed by 3 bases and the J gene end by 5 bases; junction bases not matched to a gene: 7. CDR1 and CDR2 from the germline V gene are SQVTM and ANQGSEA.

The gene calls are TRBV9 and TRBJ1-1; no clear D gene. The length of the CDR3 is 14 residues. Between the trimmed V and J ends, which lost 3 bases and 4 bases, there was a span of 13 bases. Germline V CDR1 and CDR2: SGDLS, YYNGEE. The DNA of the CDR3 is TGTGCCAGCAGCGCTTTACAAACGGCCACTGAAGCTTTCTTT. As protein: CASSALQTATEAFF. The variable domain in full, with the rest retrieved from reference TRBV9 and TRBJ1-1, is DSGVTQTPKHLITATGQRVTLRCSPRSGDLSVYWYQQSLDQGLQFLIQYYNGEERAKGNILERFSAQQFPDLHSELNLSSLELGDSALYFCASSALQTATEAFFGQGTRLTVV.

This clone was recorded a few times. V and J are TRBV25-1 and TRBJ2-1, with 8 bases that match TRBD2. V lost 4 bases to trimming and J lost 4 bases; unmatched junction nucleotides: 3. The length of the CDR3 is 14 residues. Germline V gives CDR1 MGHDK, CDR2 SYGVNS. The CDR3 bases are TGTGCCAGCAGTGTAGCGGGAACTTACAATGAGCAGTTCTTC. Translating gives CASSVAGTYNEQFF. The full variable domain, rest sourced from reference TRBV25-1 and TRBJ2-1, is EADIYQTPRYLVIGTGKKITLECSQTMGHDKMYWYQQDPGMELHLIHYSYGVNSTEKGDLSSESTVSRIRTEHFPLTLESARPSHTSQYLCASSVAGTYNEQFFGPGTRLTVL.

V is TRBV11-2 and J is TRBJ2-5, with D possibly being TRBD1 (5 bases). CDR1 is SGHAT and CDR2 is FQNNGV in the germline V gene. V lost 5 bases and J 4 bases, leaving 17 bases between the germline ends. This CDR3 is built from 15 residues. Here the CDR3 reads CASSLLTGTGETQYF. The CDR3 DNA is TGTGCCAGCAGCCTCCTCACAGGTACCGGAGAGACCCAGTACTTC.

This clone appeared a few times. The chain links TRBV29-1 to TRBJ2-1; TRBD2 aligns across 9 bases. The CDR3 spans 14 residues. V lost 7 bases and J lost 2; bases outside the gene matches: 6. Germline-derived CDR1 and CDR2 are SQVTM and ANQGSEA. DNA of the CDR3: TGCAGCGCCCCGCGACTAGCGGCCTACAATGAGCAGTTCTTC. Its protein product is CSAPRLAAYNEQFF.

The chain combines TRBV4-1 with TRBJ1-2, with 8 bases aligning to TRBD1. Trimming removed 1 base from V and 6 bases from J; junction bases left unmatched: 10. Germline V gene data show CDR1 as MGHRA and CDR2 as YSYEKL. The CDR3 extends over 16 amino acids. In DNA form, the CDR3 reads TGCGCCAGCAGCCAAGGAGGGACAGGCCAATTAAATGGCTACACCTTC. This sequence encodes CASSQGGTGQLNGYTF.

Only one count was recorded for this clone. A read error may account for a junction end that differs from germline. The chain recombines TRBV4-1 with TRBJ2-7; 7 bases line up with TRBD1. Germline lookup yields CDR1 MGHRA and CDR2 YSYEKL. This CDR3 spans 15 amino acids. The chain's CDR3 is CASSRSTGVTYGQYF. The CDR3 DNA is TGCGCCAGCAGCCGAAGTACAGGGGTAACCTACGGGCAGTACTTC.

The chain employs TRBV4-1 and TRBJ2-2; the match to TRBD2 covers 7 bases. Losses at the gene ends were 3 bases for V and 7 bases for J; bases not matched to a gene: 5. The CDR3 is 14 residues long. Germline V gene lookup returns CDR1 MGHRA and CDR2 YSYEKL. The CDR3 sequence: CASSHGLGGGELFF. For the CDR3, the DNA is TGCGCCAGCAGCCACGGACTAGGTGGCGGGGAGCTGTTTTTT.

The chain is built from TRBV4-1 and TRBJ1-5; possible D gene TRBD1, 5 bases. The CDR3 runs to 15 residues. Germline V lookup: CDR1 MGHRA, CDR2 YSYEKL. Trimming took off 0 bases at V and 6 bases at J, with 12 bases between the two ends. The CDR3 sequence: CASSQDGGGAQPQHF. The CDR3 coding sequence is TGCGCCAGCAGCCAAGATGGGGGGGGAGCTCAGCCCCAGCATTTT.